These 7 T cell receptor beta chains share one sample of origin, sequenced in a study of blood T cells in healthy people across ages. The use of a sample-barcoded 5' primer and a J-beta primer mix characterized a second PCR of about 6 to 12 cycles. TCRdb itself ran the 5' RACE reads through MiXCR, one entry per CDR3 protein. Of roughly 1 million distinct CDR3 sequences listed, approximately 26% were seen once; the top ten hold less than 0.85%. These data also featured in a second study, about T cells of mothers and their children.

Material for sequencing was blood. The receptor set was obtained from a girl aged 2-10 years in good health.

In regard to this clonotype: No conserved phenylalanine or tryptophan is present at the end of the CDR3, so a read error is the likely explanation. The rearrangement uses TRBV4-1 and TRBJ1-5, with TRBD1 as a possible D gene (6 bases). Germline lookup yields CDR1 MGHRA and CDR2 YSYEKL. V dropped 3 bases and J dropped 5 bases, with 14 bases sitting between them. The CDR3 is made up of 15 amino acids. The CDR3 loop is CASSHSQGRDQPQHY. In DNA, the CDR3 is TGCGCCAGCAGCCACTCGCAGGGGAGGGATCAGCCCCAGCATTAT.

The chain recombines TRBV6-1 with TRBJ2-7, with D tentatively TRBD1 (5 bases). V was trimmed by 2 bases and J by 3 bases, leaving 8 bases between them. The CDR3 has 13 amino acids. Germline V gene data show CDR1 as MNHNS and CDR2 as SASEGT. The CDR3 spells CASSETDSYEQYF. CDR3 nucleotide sequence: TGTGCCAGCAGTGAAACTGACAGCTACGAGCAGTACTTC.

V usage is TRBV6-2 or TRBV6-3 and J usage is TRBJ2-5; no clear D. The germline gives CDR1 MNHEY, CDR2 SVGEGT. V was pared by 2 bases and J by 11 bases, with 6 bases between. The CDR3 consists of 10 residues. CDR3 amino acids: CASSYPEQYF. The CDR3 coding sequence is TGTGCCAGCAGTTACCCGGAGCAGTACTTC.

The chain is built from TRBV29-1 and TRBJ2-7; 9 bases match TRBD1. The V and J ends lost 5 bases and 3 bases, in that order; junction bases with no gene match: 5. The CDR3 runs to 13 residues. Germline V CDR1 and CDR2: SQVTM, ANQGSEA. CDR3 residues: CSVPGQGLYEQYF. CDR3 DNA sequence: TGCAGCGTTCCGGGACAGGGACTCTACGAGCAGTACTTC.

J is TRBJ2-3 and V is TRBV7-9; no reliable D call. The CDR3 runs 14 residues. The V gene lost 2 bases and the J gene lost 1 base, with 7 bases spanning the gap. Germline V lookup: CDR1 SEHNR, CDR2 FQNEAQ (reference sequence). The CDR3 reads CASSLNEGTDTQYF. The CDR3 DNA reads as TGTGCCAGCAGCTTAAATGAGGGCACAGATACGCAGTATTTT.

This chain uses TRBV15 with TRBJ2-3; no definite D call. This CDR3 has 15 amino acids. Per the germline V gene, CDR1 is LNHNV and CDR2 is YYDKDF (reference sequence). V was cut by 0 bases and J by 4 bases, with 11 bases left in between. DNA for the CDR3: TGTGCCACCAGCAGAGATGCTAGTCTCTCAGATACGCAGTATTTT. Residues: CATSRDASLSDTQYF.

There are a few counts of this clonotype. The chain recombines TRBV3-1 with TRBJ2-7; 7 bases align to TRBD2. With the DNA end fitting TRBJ2-1 better, the J assignment may be wrong. The CDR3 spans 12 residues. Germline V gives CDR1 LGHDT, CDR2 YNNKEL (reference sequence). CDR3 DNA sequence: TGTGCCAGCAGCCAGACTAGCAGTGAGCAGTTCTTC. Translated, it gives CASSQTSSEQFF.